This T cell receptor (beta chain) emerged from a study of blood T cell repertoires in COVID-19. Across the study: PBMCs, B-cell-depleted T cells, or T cells were the source of the cDNA or gDNA that made up the material.

Libraries were prepared by immunoSEQ multiplex PCR; TCRdb keeps only in-frame clonotypes and omits some of them. The repertoire holds 200,000 to 300,000 clones, roughly 91% seen once, with about 0.79% in the top ten. The CDR3 is made up of 17 amino acids. Germline V lookup: CDR1 MNHNY, CDR2 SVGAGI (reference sequence). Deletions cut 5 bases from V and 1 base from J, with 17 bases between. Recruited during active infection, patients (from Seattle) were subsequently followed longitudinally. This rearrangement joins TRBV6-6 to TRBJ2-2; a possible D gene is TRBD2 (6 bases). The TCR sequence derives from a man aged 25-45 years with COVID-19, enrolled during active disease. Sequenced sample: peripheral blood. Written as DNA, the CDR3 is TGTGCCAGCAGTCCCAGGGTGGGACTCCTGAACACCGGGGAGCTGTTTTTT. Its translation: CASSPRVGLLNTGELFF.